This is a list of T cell receptor beta chains from one sample in a study of patients and donors after allogeneic stem cell transplantation. TCRdb redid the calling of the RT-PCR reads with MiXCR, one entry per CDR3 protein. The table includes more than 850,000 distinct CDR3 sequences, roughly 18% detected once. Sequencing used blood, either unsorted or a sorted T cell fraction (not recorded which). Receptors were obtained from a human donor who was either an allogeneic HSCT recipient or a stem cell or donor lymphocyte infusion donor (not recorded which). It is not recorded whose cells these are; they may come from a transplant donor. Each CDR3 is given with its conserved first and last residue. Fields, in order: D gene, clone size, V gene, J gene, CDR3 DNA, CDR3 protein. The D gene is left open where the match is weak. Expanded clones are given a class, and other clones once, few, many or no size at all.

.	.	TRBV20-1	TRBJ2-7	TGCAGTGCTAGAGATGCAGGGCGTATCGACGAGCAGTACTTC	CSARDAGRIDEQYF
.	.	TRBV9	TRBJ2-5	TGTGCCAGCAGCGTAGGGGACCTCAGGTACCAAGAGACCCAGTACTTC	CASSVGDLRYQETQYF
.	.	TRBV7-9	TRBJ1-2	TGTGCCAGCAGCTCGCGACCCACCCAGGATGGCTACACCTTC	CASSSRPTQDGYTF
.	few	TRBV29-1	TRBJ1-1	TGCAGTTTTTCGAACACTGAAGCTTTCTTT	CSFSNTEAFF
.	.	TRBV28	TRBJ1-6	TGTGCCAGCAGTTCCCCCGGTGGCCTCCACTTT	CASSSPGGLHF
.	.	TRBV20-1	TRBJ2-4	TGCAGTGCTAGAGATCGCCTAAGTCCCAAAAACATTCAGTACTTC	CSARDRLSPKNIQYF
.	.	TRBV20-1	TRBJ2-7	TGCAGTGCTAGGGCCCGGCGGGACGAGCAGTACTTC	CSARARRDEQYF
.	.	TRBV9	TRBJ2-5	TGTGCCAGCAGCCGAAGCACCAGTGGGGCCAAAGAGACCCAGTACTTC	CASSRSTSGAKETQYF
TRBD2	many	TRBV10-3	TRBJ2-3	TGTGCCATCAGTGCAACTAGCGGGGGGCGGGGCACAGATACGCAGTATTTT	CAISATSGGRGTDTQYF
.	few	TRBV20-1	TRBJ2-7	TGCAGTGCAATAGGCAGCTCCTACGAGCAGTACTTC	CSAIGSSYEQYF
.	.	TRBV6-1	TRBJ1-1	TGTGCCAGCACCCTTGACAGGATGAACACTGAAGCTTTCTTT	CASTLDRMNTEAFF
.	few	TRBV11-2	TRBJ2-1	TGTGCCAGCAGCTTATGGGGCAGCGGATCCAATGAGCAGTTCTTC	CASSLWGSGSNEQFF
TRBD2	few	TRBV19	TRBJ2-3	TGTGCCAGTACCCCAGGCCAGCGGGGAGCCACAGATACGCAGTATTTT	CASTPGQRGATDTQYF
.	few	TRBV4-2	TRBJ2-3	TGTGCCAGCAGCGAACAGGGAGATACGCAGTATTTT	CASSEQGDTQYF
.	.	TRBV5-5	TRBJ2-1	TGTGCCAGCAGCTTGGAACAGCTCTCCTACAATGAGCAGTTCTTC	CASSLEQLSYNEQFF
TRBD2	.	TRBV24-1	TRBJ2-1	TGTGCCACCAGTGATGCCGGGACTAGCTCCTACAATGAGCAGTTCTTC	CATSDAGTSSYNEQFF
.	.	TRBV3-1	TRBJ2-6	TGTGCCAGCAATGGGGGTCCTGTCTCTGGGGCCAACGTCCTGACTTTC	CASNGGPVSGANVLTF
.	few	TRBV5-1	TRBJ1-2	TGCGCCAGCAGCGGGGGGGACTATGGCTACACCTTC	CASSGGDYGYTF
TRBD1	.	TRBV15	TRBJ2-7	TGTGCCACCAGCAGATCGACAGGGAACCTCTACGAGCAGTACTTC	CATSRSTGNLYEQYF
.	many	TRBV5-1	TRBJ1-5	TGTGCCAGCAGCTTGGGCAACAATCAGCCCCAGCATTTT	CASSLGNNQPQHF
.	.	TRBV5-1	TRBJ1-6	TGCGCCAGCAGCTTGGAGGTGGCAAATTCACCCCTCCACTTT	CASSLEVANSPLHF
.	few	TRBV5-6	TRBJ1-1	TGTGCCAGCAGCTTGGGGCGCTCTTGGCGCTTGAACACTGAAGCTTTCTTT	CASSLGRSWRLNTEAFF
TRBD2	few	TRBV24-1	TRBJ2-1	TGTGCCACCAGTGATTCACTGGCGGGAGGGTCCCTTGGTGGCGATGAGCAGTTCTTC	CATSDSLAGGSLGGDEQFF
.	.	TRBV12-3/TRBV12-4	TRBJ2-1	TGTGCCAGCAGTTTTGTAGGGAGATATAGTGAGCAGTTCTTC	CASSFVGRYSEQFF
.	.	TRBV5-1	TRBJ1-2	TGCGCCAGCAGCGACACTCAGGGTATACGGCATGGCTACACCTTC	CASSDTQGIRHGYTF
.	.	TRBV30	TRBJ1-1	TGTGCCACATACTATCACAGGGAGGGTAACACTGAAGCTTTCTTT	CATYYHREGNTEAFF
.	.	TRBV4-3	TRBJ1-1	TGCGCCAGCAGCCAAGGTGGAGGGTGGATGAACACTGAAGCTTTCTTT	CASSQGGGWMNTEAFF
.	.	TRBV5-1	TRBJ1-2	TGCGCCAGCAGCTTGAGTGGACAGACATATGGCTACACCTTC	CASSLSGQTYGYTF
TRBD1	.	TRBV20-1	TRBJ1-4	TGCAGTGCTCATACAACAGGGGATGAAAAACTGTTTTTT	CSAHTTGDEKLFF
TRBD1	few	TRBV5-1	TRBJ1-2	TGCGCCAGCAGCATGGGACAGGGAGGACCGACCTTC	CASSMGQGGPTF
.	.	TRBV9	TRBJ2-5	TGTGCCAGCAGCGTAGGGTCCTTGGAGGAGACCCAGTACTTC	CASSVGSLEETQYF
TRBD1	.	TRBV20-1	TRBJ1-1	TGCAGTGCCTTCGGGACAGGGATTACTGAAGCTTTCTTT	CSAFGTGITEAFF
.	many	TRBV3-1	TRBJ2-2	TGTGCCAGCAGCGCACAGGGCGGGGAGCTGTTTTTT	CASSAQGGELFF
.	.	TRBV6-5	TRBJ2-5	TGTGCCAGCAGTTTTAGGGCTATACAAGAGACCCAGTACTTC	CASSFRAIQETQYF
.	few	TRBV5-1	TRBJ2-1	TGCGCCAGCAGCTTGACGGTAGCCGATATCTACAATGAGCAGTTCTTC	CASSLTVADIYNEQFF
TRBD1	once	TRBV5-4	TRBJ1-1	TGTGCCAGCGGCTTGGGACAGCTTTTCACTGAAGCTTTCTTT	CASGLGQLFTEAFF
TRBD2	few	TRBV12-3/TRBV12-4	TRBJ2-3	TGTGCCAGCAGTTCGCGGGGGGGCAGTGCAGATACGCAGTATTTT	CASSSRGGSADTQYF
.	many	TRBV4-2	TRBJ2-1	TGTGCCAGCAGCCAGGTCCGACCTCCGACGGATGAGCAGTTCTTC	CASSQVRPPTDEQFF
TRBD1	few	TRBV20-1	TRBJ1-1	TGCAGTGCTAGACCCCCCGGACAGGGCGACACTGAAGCTTTCTTT	CSARPPGQGDTEAFF
.	.	TRBV7-8	TRBJ1-5	TGTGCCAGCAGCTTAGGGGGATGGGACAATCAGCCCCAGCATTTT	CASSLGGWDNQPQHF
.	.	TRBV6-5	TRBJ1-4	TGTGCCAGCAGTTACACGGGAGGGGATGAAAAACTGTTTTTT	CASSYTGGDEKLFF
.	many	TRBV9	TRBJ2-1	TGTGCCAGCAGCGACCCATACAATGAGCAGTTCTTC	CASSDPYNEQFF
.	many	TRBV5-1	TRBJ2-5	TGCGCCAGCAGCCCTGTGTTGGGGTACCAAGAGACCCAGTACTTC	CASSPVLGYQETQYF
TRBD2	few	TRBV29-1	TRBJ2-7	TGCAGCGTTGTTAGCGGGGGCTACGAGCAGTACTTC	CSVVSGGYEQYF
TRBD1	.	TRBV27	TRBJ2-7	TGTGCCAGCAGTTTGTCTCCGGGACAGGGGGCCCACGAGCAGTACTTC	CASSLSPGQGAHEQYF
.	few	TRBV30	TRBJ2-7	TGTGCCTGGGGACAGTCCTACGAGCAGTACTTC	CAWGQSYEQYF
.	few	TRBV5-6	TRBJ2-3	TGTGCCAGCAGCTTGATAGGGGGTTACGGCACAGATACGCAGTATTTT	CASSLIGGYGTDTQYF
.	few	TRBV7-2	TRBJ2-2	TGTGCCAGCAGACCCCGGGTATGGCAGGAGACCACCGGGGAGCTGTTTTTT	CASRPRVWQETTGELFF
.	few	TRBV25-1	TRBJ1-4	TGTGCCAGCAGGGGAGACAGGACAACTAATGAAAAACTGTTTTTT	CASRGDRTTNEKLFF
TRBD2	.	TRBV5-1	TRBJ2-1	TGCGCCAGCAGCTCCCACGGGGGACTAGCTACGAATGAGCAGTTCTTC	CASSSHGGLATNEQFF
TRBD2	.	TRBV10-3	TRBJ2-5	TGTGCCATCAGTGCCGGGACTAGCGGGGGGGTCTTCCAAGAGACCCAGTACTTC	CAISAGTSGGVFQETQYF
.	.	TRBV5-1	TRBJ1-2	TGCGCCAGCAGCTTGGAGGGGTTTGGACACTATGGCTACACCTTC	CASSLEGFGHYGYTF